A selection of T cell receptor beta chains follows, all from one sample in a study of cytomegalovirus exposure and HLA in healthy donors. Measured with immunoSEQ multiplex PCR; TCRdb has only the in-frame clones, and not every one. The sample consists of hundreds of thousands of clones, around 65% of them appearing once. The sequencing sample was made of PBMCs. Receptors originate from a female donor in good health and CMV-seronegative. The CDR3 runs from the conserved cysteine through the conserved F or W. D genes are given only for firm matches. Only some rows state a clone size, as once, few, many or a class for expanded clones.

D gene: -
V gene: TRBV28
clone size: -
J gene: TRBJ2-1
CDR3 protein: CASRGDLYEQFF
CDR3 DNA: TGTGCCAGCAGGGGGGACTTGTACGAGCAGTTCTTC

D gene: -
V gene: TRBV19
clone size: -
J gene: TRBJ1-1
CDR3 protein: CASSNLVAGNTEAFF
CDR3 DNA: TGTGCCAGTAGTAATCTCGTTGCGGGGAACACTGAAGCTTTCTTT

D gene: TRBD2
V gene: TRBV7-9
clone size: -
J gene: TRBJ2-3
CDR3 protein: CAGAGALTDTQYF
CDR3 DNA: TGTGCCGGAGCGGGGGCCCTCACAGATACGCAGTATTTT

D gene: TRBD1
V gene: TRBV5-1
clone size: -
J gene: TRBJ2-1
CDR3 protein: CASSRGQLYNEQFF
CDR3 DNA: TGCGCCAGCAGCCGGGGACAGCTTTACAATGAGCAGTTCTTC

D gene: TRBD1
V gene: TRBV5-4
clone size: -
J gene: TRBJ1-1
CDR3 protein: CASSLESGQGVNTEAFF
CDR3 DNA: TGTGCCAGCAGCTTGGAATCAGGACAGGGCGTGAACACTGAAGCTTTCTTT

D gene: TRBD2
V gene: TRBV6-1
clone size: once
J gene: TRBJ2-7
CDR3 protein: CASSGPGLAGGGYEQYF
CDR3 DNA: TGTGCCAGCAGTGGGCCGGGACTAGCGGGAGGTGGGTACGAGCAGTACTTC

D gene: -
V gene: TRBV6-6
clone size: once
J gene: TRBJ1-4
CDR3 protein: CASSPPGRNEKLFF
CDR3 DNA: TGTGCCAGCAGTCCCCCGGGTCGAAATGAAAAACTGTTTTTT

D gene: -
V gene: TRBV4-1
clone size: -
J gene: TRBJ2-7
CDR3 protein: CASSQDLTPTYEQYF
CDR3 DNA: TGCGCCAGCAGCCAAGATCTTACTCCCACCTACGAGCAGTACTTC

D gene: TRBD1
V gene: TRBV18
clone size: few
J gene: TRBJ1-2
CDR3 protein: CASSQSTGDYGYTF
CDR3 DNA: TGTGCCAGCTCACAGTCGACAGGGGACTATGGCTACACCTTC

D gene: TRBD1
V gene: TRBV5-1
clone size: -
J gene: TRBJ2-5
CDR3 protein: CASSVGQGQETQYF
CDR3 DNA: TGCGCCAGCAGCGTCGGACAGGGACAAGAGACCCAGTACTTC

D gene: TRBD2
V gene: TRBV7-6
clone size: -
J gene: TRBJ2-7
CDR3 protein: CASSGTSGGSYEQYF
CDR3 DNA: TGTGCCAGCAGCGGGACTAGCGGGGGGTCCTACGAGCAGTACTTC

D gene: TRBD1
V gene: TRBV10-3
clone size: -
J gene: TRBJ2-1
CDR3 protein: CAISPAGGVINEQFF
CDR3 DNA: TGTGCCATCAGCCCTGCAGGGGGCGTTATTAATGAGCAGTTCTTC

D gene: -
V gene: TRBV5-4
clone size: -
J gene: TRBJ2-5
CDR3 protein: CASSDRLVWETQYF
CDR3 DNA: TGTGCCAGCAGCGATCGACTAGTCTGGGAGACCCAGTACTTC

D gene: -
V gene: TRBV6-6
clone size: -
J gene: TRBJ1-5
CDR3 protein: CASSSGQYSNQPQHF
CDR3 DNA: TGTGCCAGCAGTTCAGGACAGTATAGCAATCAGCCCCAGCATTTT

D gene: TRBD2
V gene: TRBV2
clone size: -
J gene: TRBJ2-1
CDR3 protein: CASSSTTSGLYNEQFF
CDR3 DNA: TGTGCCAGCAGTTCCACCACTAGCGGGTTATACAATGAGCAGTTCTTC

D gene: -
V gene: TRBV18
clone size: -
J gene: TRBJ2-7
CDR3 protein: CASSPQQTYEQYF
CDR3 DNA: TGTGCCAGCTCACCACAACAGACCTACGAGCAGTACTTC

D gene: TRBD2
V gene: TRBV27
clone size: -
J gene: TRBJ2-1
CDR3 protein: CASSFLRTSGASYNEQFF
CDR3 DNA: TGTGCCAGCAGTTTTCTTCGGACTAGCGGGGCCTCCTACAATGAGCAGTTCTTC

D gene: TRBD1
V gene: TRBV6-5
clone size: -
J gene: TRBJ2-7
CDR3 protein: CASNSRDRAVGEQYF
CDR3 DNA: TGTGCCAGCAATTCCCGGGACAGGGCCGTCGGCGAGCAGTACTTC

D gene: TRBD2
V gene: TRBV11-2
clone size: -
J gene: TRBJ2-7
CDR3 protein: CASSLWRPGGLGQYF
CDR3 DNA: TGTGCCAGCAGCTTATGGCGACCGGGCGGACTAGGGCAGTACTTC

D gene: TRBD1
V gene: TRBV6-6
clone size: -
J gene: TRBJ1-1
CDR3 protein: CASRHKGGRNTEAFF
CDR3 DNA: TGTGCCAGCAGGCACAAAGGGGGCAGGAACACTGAAGCTTTCTTT

D gene: -
V gene: TRBV19
clone size: -
J gene: TRBJ2-1
CDR3 protein: CASSRGEALYYGNEQFF
CDR3 DNA: TGTGCCAGTAGTAGGGGGGAGGCCCTGTATTACGGCAATGAGCAGTTCTTC

D gene: TRBD2
V gene: TRBV2
clone size: -
J gene: TRBJ2-3
CDR3 protein: CASSVELAGDTQYF
CDR3 DNA: TGTGCCAGCAGTGTGGAGCTAGCGGGGGATACGCAGTATTTT